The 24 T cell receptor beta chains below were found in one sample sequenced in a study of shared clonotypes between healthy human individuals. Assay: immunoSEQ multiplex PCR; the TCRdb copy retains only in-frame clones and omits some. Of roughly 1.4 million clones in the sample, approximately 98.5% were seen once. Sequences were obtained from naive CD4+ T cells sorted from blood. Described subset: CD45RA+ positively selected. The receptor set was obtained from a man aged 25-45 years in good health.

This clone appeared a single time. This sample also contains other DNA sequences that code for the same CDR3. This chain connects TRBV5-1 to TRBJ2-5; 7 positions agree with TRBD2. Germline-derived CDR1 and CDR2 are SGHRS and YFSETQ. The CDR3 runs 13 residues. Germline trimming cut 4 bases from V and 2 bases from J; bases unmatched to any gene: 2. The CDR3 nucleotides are TGCGCCAGCAGCCGGGACTATCAAGAGACCCAGTACTTC. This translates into CASSRDYQETQYF.

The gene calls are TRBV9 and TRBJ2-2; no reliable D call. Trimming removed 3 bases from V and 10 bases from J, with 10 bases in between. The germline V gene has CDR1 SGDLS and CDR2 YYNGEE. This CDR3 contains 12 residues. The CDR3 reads CASSAGLVELFF. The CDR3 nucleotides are TGTGCCAGCAGCGCCGGCCTTGTGGAGCTGTTTTTT.

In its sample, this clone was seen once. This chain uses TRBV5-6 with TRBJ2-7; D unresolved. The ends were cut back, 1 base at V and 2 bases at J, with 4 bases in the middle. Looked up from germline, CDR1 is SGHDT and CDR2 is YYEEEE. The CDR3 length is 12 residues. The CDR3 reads CASSLFAYEQYF. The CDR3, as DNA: TGTGCCAGCAGCTTGTTCGCCTACGAGCAGTACTTC.

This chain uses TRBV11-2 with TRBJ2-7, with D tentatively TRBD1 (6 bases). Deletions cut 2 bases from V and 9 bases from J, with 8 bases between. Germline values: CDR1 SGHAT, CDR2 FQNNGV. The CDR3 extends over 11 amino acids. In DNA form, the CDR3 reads TGTGCCAGCAGCTTATCGACAGGGCAGTACTTC. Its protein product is CASSLSTGQYF.

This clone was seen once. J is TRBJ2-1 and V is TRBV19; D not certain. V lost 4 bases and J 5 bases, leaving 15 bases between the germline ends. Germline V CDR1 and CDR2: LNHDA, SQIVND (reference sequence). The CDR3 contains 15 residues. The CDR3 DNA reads TGTGCCAGTAGTACCGTGTCTGCAATGAACAATGAGCAGTTCTTC. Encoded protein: CASSTVSAMNNEQFF.

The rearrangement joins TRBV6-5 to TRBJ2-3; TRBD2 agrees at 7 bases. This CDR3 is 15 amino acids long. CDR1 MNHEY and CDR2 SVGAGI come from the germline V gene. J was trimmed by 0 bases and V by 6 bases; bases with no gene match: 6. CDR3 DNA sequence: TGTGCCAGCAGCTGGAGCGGGACTAGCACAGATACGCAGTATTTT. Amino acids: CASSWSGTSTDTQYF.

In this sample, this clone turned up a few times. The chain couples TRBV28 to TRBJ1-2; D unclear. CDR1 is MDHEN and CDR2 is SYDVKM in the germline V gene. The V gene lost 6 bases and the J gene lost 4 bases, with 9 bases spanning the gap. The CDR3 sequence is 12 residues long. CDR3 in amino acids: CASRGFGYGYTF. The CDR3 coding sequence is TGTGCCAGCAGAGGGTTCGGCTATGGCTACACCTTC.

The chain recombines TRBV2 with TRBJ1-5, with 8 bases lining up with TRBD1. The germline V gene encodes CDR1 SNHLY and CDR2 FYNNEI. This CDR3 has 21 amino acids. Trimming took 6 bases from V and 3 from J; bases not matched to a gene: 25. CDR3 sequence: CASRSDIGSDRAQEFNQPQHF. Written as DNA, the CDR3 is TGTGCCAGCAGATCGGATATAGGTTCGGACAGGGCCCAGGAGTTCAATCAGCCCCAGCATTTT.

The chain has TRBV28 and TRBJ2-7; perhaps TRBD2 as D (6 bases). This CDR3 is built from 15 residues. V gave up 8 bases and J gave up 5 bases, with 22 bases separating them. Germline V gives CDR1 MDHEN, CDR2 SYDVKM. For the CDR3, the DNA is TGTGCCAGCCCCGCGGCTTCGGGAGTGCTGAACGAGCAGTACTTC. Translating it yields CASPAASGVLNEQYF.

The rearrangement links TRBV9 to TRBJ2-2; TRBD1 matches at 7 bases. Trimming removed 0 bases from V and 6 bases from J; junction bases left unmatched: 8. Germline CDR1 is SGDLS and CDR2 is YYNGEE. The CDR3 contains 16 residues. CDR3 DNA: TGTGCCAGCAGCGTAGAGGGAAGGGGGCCCGCCGGGGAGCTGTTTTTT. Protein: CASSVEGRGPAGELFF.

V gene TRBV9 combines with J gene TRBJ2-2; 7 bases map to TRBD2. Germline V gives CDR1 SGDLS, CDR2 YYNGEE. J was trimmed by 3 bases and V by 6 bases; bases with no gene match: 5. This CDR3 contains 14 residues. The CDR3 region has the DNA TGTGCCAGCAAGCTAGCGGACCACACCGGGGAGCTGTTTTTT. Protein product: CASKLADHTGELFF.

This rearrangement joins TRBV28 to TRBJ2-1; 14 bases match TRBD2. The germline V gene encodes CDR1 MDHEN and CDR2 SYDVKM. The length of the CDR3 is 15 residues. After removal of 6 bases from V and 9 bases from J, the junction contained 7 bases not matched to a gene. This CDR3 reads CASSPWTSGRLEQFF. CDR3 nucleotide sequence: TGTGCCAGCAGCCCATGGACTAGCGGGAGGCTTGAGCAGTTCTTC.

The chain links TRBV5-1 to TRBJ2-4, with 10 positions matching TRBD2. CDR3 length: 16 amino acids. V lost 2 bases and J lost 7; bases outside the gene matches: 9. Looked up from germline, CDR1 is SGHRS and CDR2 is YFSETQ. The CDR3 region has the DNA TGCGCCAGCAGCTTCTCGAGCGGGAGGGCCTGGAACATTCAGTACTTC. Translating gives CASSFSSGRAWNIQYF.

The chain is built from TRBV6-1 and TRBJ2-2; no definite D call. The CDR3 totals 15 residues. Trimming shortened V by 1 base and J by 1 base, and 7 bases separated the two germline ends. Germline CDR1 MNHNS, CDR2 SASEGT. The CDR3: CASSEGSWNTGELFF. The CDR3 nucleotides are TGTGCCAGCAGTGAAGGTAGCTGGAACACCGGGGAGCTGTTTTTT.

In DNA, the CDR3 is TGTGCCAGCAGTTCGACTCACACAGATACGCAGTATTTT. As protein: CASSSTHTDTQYF. This chain uses TRBV27 with TRBJ2-3; D not resolved. CDR1 and CDR2 (germline): MNHEY, SMNVEV (reference sequence). The germline V and J ends were trimmed by 4 bases and 2 bases, with 7 bases remaining between them. CDR3 length: 13 residues.

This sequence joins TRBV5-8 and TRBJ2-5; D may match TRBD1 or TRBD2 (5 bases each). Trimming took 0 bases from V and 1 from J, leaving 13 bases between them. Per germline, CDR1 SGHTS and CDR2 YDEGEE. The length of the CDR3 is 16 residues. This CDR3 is CASSLGVEGPQETQYF. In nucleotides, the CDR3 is TGTGCCAGCAGCTTGGGGGTTGAGGGGCCCCAAGAGACCCAGTACTTC.

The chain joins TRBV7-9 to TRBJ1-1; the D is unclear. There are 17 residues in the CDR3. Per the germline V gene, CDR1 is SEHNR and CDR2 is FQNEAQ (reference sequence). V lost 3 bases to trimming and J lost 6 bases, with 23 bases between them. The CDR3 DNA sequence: TGTGCCAGCAGCTTCCGTGAGTCCGGGCTGCCTGCAGCTGAAGCTTTCTTT. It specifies CASSFRESGLPAAEAFF.

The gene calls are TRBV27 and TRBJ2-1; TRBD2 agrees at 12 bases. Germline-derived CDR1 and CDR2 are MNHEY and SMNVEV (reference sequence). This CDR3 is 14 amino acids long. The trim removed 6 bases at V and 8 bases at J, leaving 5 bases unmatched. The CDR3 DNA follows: TGTGCCAGCAGCGCTAGCGGGAGGGCGTATGAGCAGTTCTTC. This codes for CASSASGRAYEQFF.

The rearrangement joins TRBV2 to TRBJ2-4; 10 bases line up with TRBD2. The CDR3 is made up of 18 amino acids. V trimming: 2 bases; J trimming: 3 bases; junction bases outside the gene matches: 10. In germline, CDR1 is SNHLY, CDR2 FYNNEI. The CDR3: CASSERSSGSGGKNIQYF. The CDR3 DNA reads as TGTGCCAGCAGTGAACGTTCTAGCGGGAGTGGAGGCAAAAACATTCAGTACTTC.

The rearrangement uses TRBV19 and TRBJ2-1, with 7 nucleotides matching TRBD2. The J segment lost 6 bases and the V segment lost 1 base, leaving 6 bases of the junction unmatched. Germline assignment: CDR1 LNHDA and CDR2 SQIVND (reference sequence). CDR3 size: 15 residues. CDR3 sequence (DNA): TGTGCCAGTAGTATAGTTGCGGGAGCAACCAATGAGCAGTTCTTC. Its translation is CASSIVAGATNEQFF.

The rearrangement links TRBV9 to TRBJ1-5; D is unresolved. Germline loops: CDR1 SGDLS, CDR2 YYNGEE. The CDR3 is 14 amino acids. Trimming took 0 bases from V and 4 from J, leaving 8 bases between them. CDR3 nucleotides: TGTGCCAGCAGCGTAGGGCAGATAAATCAGCCCCAGCATTTT. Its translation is CASSVGQINQPQHF.

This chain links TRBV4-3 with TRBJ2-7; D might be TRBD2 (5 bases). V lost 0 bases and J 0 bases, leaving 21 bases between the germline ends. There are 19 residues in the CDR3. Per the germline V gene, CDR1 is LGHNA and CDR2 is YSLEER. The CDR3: CASSQEAVRVSVLSYEQYF. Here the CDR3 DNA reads TGCGCCAGCAGCCAAGAGGCGGTGAGGGTAAGCGTACTCTCCTACGAGCAGTACTTC.

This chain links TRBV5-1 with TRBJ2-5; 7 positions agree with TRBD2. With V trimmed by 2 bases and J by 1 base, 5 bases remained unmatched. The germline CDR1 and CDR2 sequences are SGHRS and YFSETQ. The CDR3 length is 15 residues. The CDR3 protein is CASSFPWGGQETQYF. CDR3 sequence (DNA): TGCGCCAGCAGCTTCCCCTGGGGGGGCCAAGAGACCCAGTACTTC.

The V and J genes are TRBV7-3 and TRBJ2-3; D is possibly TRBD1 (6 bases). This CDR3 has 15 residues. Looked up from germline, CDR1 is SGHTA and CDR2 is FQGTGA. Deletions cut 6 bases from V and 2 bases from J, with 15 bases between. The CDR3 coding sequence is TGTGCCAGCAGTTTAGGGGGACAATCCACAGATACGCAGTATTTT. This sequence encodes CASSLGGQSTDTQYF.